The present T cell receptor beta chain was sequenced within a study of blood T cell repertoires in COVID-19. Study-level background: The origin of the acute and convalescent COVID-19 samples was the United States, Italy and Spain.

The V and J ends lost 4 bases and 4 bases, in that order; junction bases with no gene match: 4. This CDR3 is built from 13 residues. The germline gives CDR1 SGHRS, CDR2 YFSETQ. This clone has only a few counts. Study processing details: Amplification of reference gene primers provided the estimated nucleated cell counts. Assay used: immunoSEQ multiplex PCR; TCRdb lists only in-frame clones, some missing. For V, J and clone size, that table is used; D and trimming come from the DNA. The table shows a few hundred thousand clones, with roughly nine tenths occurring only once. The rearrangement links TRBV5-1 to TRBJ1-1; 7 bases match TRBD1. The sample was peripheral blood. This receptor was taken from a woman aged 50 to 60 with acute or convalescent COVID-19. The CDR3 reads CASSLTGLTEAFF. CDR3 nucleotides: TGCGCCAGCAGCCTGACAGGGCTCACTGAAGCTTTCTTT. The full variable domain, completed using reference TRBV5-1 and TRBJ1-1, is KAGVTQTPRYLIKTRGQQVTLSCSPISGHRSVSWYQQTPGQGLQFLFEYFSETQRNKGNFPGRFSGRQFSNSRSEMNVSTLELGDSALYLCASSLTGLTEAFFGQGTRLTVV.